This T cell receptor (beta chain) appears in the sequencing data of a study of breast tumors, draining lymph nodes, adjacent tissues. The study's findings and limits: Compared with lymph nodes, tumors were less diverse; compared with nontumor tissue, more. Compared with basal-like, luminal-like tumors shared significantly more repertoire with nontumor tissue.

Each CDR3 protein is one row after TCRdb ran MiXCR on the multiplex PCR reads. There are some 130,000 distinct CDR3 sequences in the sample; about 22% occur only once, and more than 2.5% lies in the top ten. Samples came from axillary lymph nodes draining the breast cancer. This clonotype was seen at least ten times. Antigen unknown. Sample: axillary lymph node tissue. The clonotype comes from a female donor with breast cancer. Some clones in this sample may be carry-over from other donors' samples.

CDR3 region: CASSRGGKLFF. The DNA of the CDR3 is TGTGCCAGCAGTCGGGGGGGAAAACTGTTTTTT. The chain carries TRBV27 and TRBJ1-4; TRBD1 might be the D (5 bases). CDR3 size: 11 residues. Trimming left V 5 bases short and J 10 bases short, with 8 bases between. Germline CDR1 is MNHEY and CDR2 is SMNVEV (reference sequence).